This T cell receptor (beta chain) was recovered during a study of blood T cell repertoires in COVID-19 (dated by TCRdb to 2020 to 2022). For the study in its entirety: Samples from collaborators originated in the United States, Italy and Spain and spanned both the acute and convalescent phases of COVID-19. The material from the prospective study consisted of cDNA or gDNA derived from T cells, B-cell-depleted T cells, or PBMCs. The dataset comprised deeply sampled blood TCRbeta repertoires from subjects exposed to, actively infected with, or recovered from COVID-19. A freely available public database, intended as a resource for researchers studying the immune response to SARS-CoV-2, is where the repertoires were released. Samples were obtained from the ongoing ImmuneRACE study (first 160 participants) and from about 1,300 subjects provided by 6 global collaborators. Sample metadata almost always included a de-identified subject ID, COVID-19 status, age in years and sex. Where HLA class I and class II types were available, the types were taken from metadata supplied by the sample provider, not from assay-based typing.

This clone was observed a single time. Its antigen remains unidentified. Per-base qualities were not stored, and no clone one base away is much larger. V ends up 3 bases short and J 4 bases short, with an unmatched junction base count of 12. Spanning cysteine to phenylalanine, the CDR3 consists of 17 amino acids. Only CDR3 DNA is held: 51 bases, read in frame from base 1. Looking up the germline V gene yields CDR1 KGHSH and CDR2 LQKENI. Overall study results and their limits: Clinical and demographic metadata were provided uncurated, with the amount varying by source and participant.

A second Seattle source provided samples from volunteer blood donors who had recovered from COVID-19. Collaborating institutions collected whole blood in K2EDTA tubes following their own protocols. For TCRbeta analysis, collaborators shipped samples as frozen whole blood, isolated PBMCs, or DNA extracted from either of those sample types. The immunoSEQ Assay, a bias-controlled multiplex PCR, was used to amplify TCRbeta CDR3 regions from genomic DNA. Per the authors' processing: The number of nucleated cells in each sample was estimated from the amplification of reference gene primers within the assay. To quantify the absolute abundance of each unique TCRbeta CDR3 rearrangement, sequence reads were collapsed and filtered. For each sample, productive Simpson clonality was calculated as the square root of Simpson's diversity index over productive rearrangements. TCRdb provides this immuneACCESS table in a form limited to in-frame rearrangements. Some clones are lacking; in checked studies, under half of them reflect an unresolved V gene, and why the rest are absent is not known. V and J calls and clone size are as listed in that table; D and trimming were resolved from the DNA. Present in this sample are some 220,000 clones, nearly 90% of which were seen just once. The leading ten clones occupy about 12% of the sample.

The specimen was peripheral blood. The TCR sequence derives from a woman between 18 and 29 years old who had recovered from COVID-19. The chain is encoded by TRBV18 joined to TRBJ1-1, and 9 junction bases match TRBD1. The bases are TGTGCCAGCTCACCCAAACGGGACAGGGAGTTCGGCACTGAAGCTTTCTTT. This codes for CASSPKRDREFGTEAFF.